These 29 T cell receptor beta chains were sequenced from one sample in a study of shared clonotypes between healthy human individuals. Repertoires were generated with immunoSEQ multiplex PCR, while TCRdb's copy carries only in-frame clones and drops some. The table includes a few million clones, just over 90% detected once. Source material: naive CD4+ T cells sorted from blood. Documented subset: CD45RA+ positively selected. All receptors derive from a man in his late teens or twenties in good health.

This clone was recorded only once. This may stem from a read error, because a much larger clone lies one nucleotide away. Distinct nucleotide sequences in the sample also encode this CDR3. The chain employs TRBV11-1 and TRBJ2-7; D not resolved. There are 11 residues in the CDR3. From germline, CDR1 is SGHAT and CDR2 FQDESV (reference sequence). Trimming took 4 bases from V and 0 from J, leaving 1 base between them. CDR3 coding DNA: TGTGCCAGCAGCTCCTCCTACGAGCAGTACTTC. This encodes CASSSSYEQYF. The entire variable domain, with the rest obtained from reference TRBV11-1 and TRBJ2-7, is as follows: EAEVAQSPRYKITEKSQAVAFWCDPISGHATLYWYRQILGQGPELLVQFQDESVVDDSQLPKDRFSAERLKGVDSTLKIQPAELGDSAMYLCASSSSYEQYFGPGTRLTVT.

The rearrangement joins TRBV28 to TRBJ1-2; 12 positions match TRBD1. Germline-derived CDR1 and CDR2 are MDHEN and SYDVKM. The CDR3 has 16 residues. The ends lost 4 bases at V and 7 bases at J; junction bases unmatched: 10. This CDR3 is CASSSATGTGGGGYTF. The CDR3 nucleotides read TGTGCCAGCAGTTCGGCCACCGGGACAGGGGGCGGTGGCTACACCTTC.

The chain employs TRBV19 and TRBJ2-7, with 8 bases aligning to TRBD2. With 11 bases clipped from V and 4 bases from J, the junction kept 7 bases outside the gene matches. The CDR3 runs 12 residues. CDR1 is LNHDA, CDR2 SQIVND, per germline (reference sequence). DNA for the CDR3: TGTGCCGACTGTCAGCGGGAGTACGAGCAGTACTTC. This translates into CADCQREYEQYF.

This clone was seen a few times. Other DNA variants within this sample encode the same CDR3. J is TRBJ2-7 and V is TRBV7-2; weak D call: TRBD2 (7 bases). The germline V gene encodes CDR1 SGHTA and CDR2 FQGNSA. Between the trimmed V and J ends, which lost 0 bases and 2 bases, there was a span of 8 bases. The CDR3 spans 14 residues. The DNA for the CDR3 is TGTGCCAGCAGCTTAGCGGGGGGGCCCTACGAGCAGTACTTC. It codes for CASSLAGGPYEQYF.

The chain joins TRBV2 to TRBJ2-1; 13 bases match TRBD2. Germline loops: CDR1 SNHLY, CDR2 FYNNEI. V shed 6 bases and J 5 bases; nucleotides not matched to a gene: 13. The CDR3 runs 18 residues. CDR3 residues: CASRITGLAGVSHNEQFF. The CDR3 coding sequence is TGTGCCAGCAGGATAACTGGACTAGCGGGAGTATCCCACAATGAGCAGTTCTTC.

The genes are TRBV18 and TRBJ2-7; D perhaps matches TRBD1 (5 bases). The V end lost 2 bases, the J end lost 2 bases, and 10 bases lay between the germline ends. The CDR3 extends over 14 amino acids. The V gene's germline CDR1 is KGHSH and CDR2 LQKENI. The CDR3 region has the DNA TGTGCCAGCTCACCAACGGAAGGGGCCTACGAGCAGTACTTC. It encodes CASSPTEGAYEQYF.

As DNA, the CDR3 is TGTGCCAGCAGCAATTTCCGCACCGGGGAGCTGTTTTTT. Its protein product is CASSNFRTGELFF. This chain links TRBV7-2 with TRBJ2-2; D uncertain. Germline values: CDR1 SGHTA, CDR2 FQGNSA. The CDR3 sequence is 13 residues long. The V end lost 5 bases, the J end lost 4 bases, and 8 bases lay between the germline ends. The full variable domain, rest sourced from reference TRBV7-2 and TRBJ2-2, is GAGVSQSPSNKVTEKGKDVELRCDPISGHTALYWYRQSLGQGLEFLIYFQGNSAPDKSGLPSDRFSAERTGGSVSTLTIQRTQQEDSAVYLCASSNFRTGELFFGEGSRLTVL.

The gene calls are TRBV5-5 and TRBJ2-7, with a weak D call TRBD2 (6 bases). The CDR3 has 16 amino acids. Trimming stripped 1 base from V and 4 bases from J, with 18 bases between. Per germline, CDR1 SGHKS and CDR2 YYEKEE (reference sequence). Here the CDR3 reads CASSLSPGTGTYEQYF. CDR3 DNA sequence: TGTGCCAGCAGCTTGTCCCCCGGGACGGGGACTTACGAGCAGTACTTC.

This clone came up once. The sample contains more than one DNA sequence encoding this CDR3. V is TRBV5-1 and J is TRBJ1-1; D uncertain. This CDR3 contains 13 residues. CDR1 and CDR2 (germline): SGHRS, YFSETQ. Trimming left V 5 bases short and J 1 base short, with 9 bases between. The chain's CDR3 is CASSSPGNTEAFF. CDR3 nucleotide sequence: TGCGCCAGCAGTTCGCCAGGGAACACTGAAGCTTTCTTT. Based on the CDR3 plus reference TRBV5-1 and TRBJ1-1, the full variable domain is KAGVTQTPRYLIKTRGQQVTLSCSPISGHRSVSWYQQTPGQGLQFLFEYFSETQRNKGNFPGRFSGRQFSNSRSEMNVSTLELGDSALYLCASSSPGNTEAFFGQGTRLTVV.

The J gene is TRBJ1-4, the V gene TRBV15; the match to TRBD1 covers 8 bases. Trimming cost V 0 bases and J 6 bases; bases outside gene matches: 12. CDR3 length equals 18 residues. The germline CDR1 and CDR2 sequences are LNHNV and YYDKDF (reference sequence). DNA of the CDR3: TGTGCCACCAGCAGAGATGCTGGACAGGGCCGGATAGATGAAAAACTGTTTTTT. This translates into CATSRDAGQGRIDEKLFF.

The rearrangement uses TRBV9 and TRBJ2-1; D may correspond to TRBD1 or TRBD2 (5 bases each). Trimming removed 3 bases from V and 0 bases from J, with 19 bases in between. Germline V gives CDR1 SGDLS, CDR2 YYNGEE. The CDR3 spans 18 residues. The CDR3, as DNA: TGTGCCAGCAGCGCAGGGTTGGGGCTTGGGAGCTCCTACAATGAGCAGTTCTTC. This translates into CASSAGLGLGSSYNEQFF.

This rearrangement joins TRBV19 to TRBJ1-5; 7 bases agree with TRBD1. The CDR3 totals 16 residues. V was pared by 3 bases and J by 8 bases, with 13 bases of the junction left unmatched. Germline V gene data show CDR1 as LNHDA and CDR2 as SQIVND (reference sequence). CDR3 sequence: CASSIQTGNIVKPQHF. The CDR3 DNA is TGTGCCAGTAGTATTCAGACAGGGAACATAGTTAAGCCCCAGCATTTT.

The chain is built from TRBV23-1 and TRBJ1-5; no firm D call. TRBV23-1 is marked as an open reading frame, function uncertain. The V and J ends lost 8 bases and 2 bases respectively, with 4 bases between them. This CDR3 comprises 11 residues. Here the CDR3 DNA reads TGCGCCAGCTCCGGCAATCAGCCCCAGCATTTT. Encoded protein: CASSGNQPQHF.

This clone is a singleton in its sample. The chain couples TRBV7-2 to TRBJ2-5; D is possibly TRBD1 or TRBD2 (5 bases each). The CDR3 is 16 residues long. Germline V gene sequence: CDR1 SGHTA, CDR2 FQGNSA. The V and J ends lost 1 base and 4 bases respectively, with 16 bases between them. Here the CDR3 DNA reads TGTGCCAGCAGCTTAGACGTGGTTCGGGGACGAGAGACCCAGTACTTC. This sequence encodes CASSLDVVRGRETQYF.

A word on this clone: Distinct nucleotide sequences in the sample also encode this CDR3. This chain connects TRBV7-9 to TRBJ1-1, with 11 bases that match TRBD1. V lost 3 bases to trimming and J lost 6 bases; unmatched junction nucleotides: 0. The CDR3 consists of 13 residues. Germline assignment: CDR1 SEHNR and CDR2 FQNEAQ (reference sequence). CDR3 sequence: CASSLGQGAEAFF. As DNA, the CDR3 is TGTGCCAGCAGCTTGGGACAGGGGGCTGAAGCTTTCTTT.

The chain has TRBV10-3 and TRBJ1-5; D is ambiguous. Per the germline V gene, CDR1 is ENHRY and CDR2 is SYGVKD. V was shortened by 10 bases and J by 2 bases, with 12 bases between the two germline ends. There are 13 residues in the CDR3. For the CDR3, the DNA is TGTGCCACCGGGCGCCAGGGCAATCAGCCCCAGCATTTT. It encodes CATGRQGNQPQHF.

The rearrangement links TRBV5-1 to TRBJ2-2; weak D call: TRBD2 (6 bases). Germline V gene lookup returns CDR1 SGHRS and CDR2 YFSETQ. Trimming took 6 bases from V and 0 from J, leaving 18 bases between them. The CDR3 spans 17 residues. The CDR3 reads CASTRGDVNTNTGELFF. DNA of the CDR3: TGCGCCAGCACCCGCGGGGACGTCAATACGAACACCGGGGAGCTGTTTTTT.

V is TRBV9 and J is TRBJ2-7; weak D call: TRBD1 (6 bases). CDR1 is SGDLS, CDR2 YYNGEE, per germline. There are 13 residues in the CDR3. Trimming shortened V by 4 bases and J by 6 bases, and 14 bases separated the two germline ends. The CDR3: CASSSTGFREQYF. The CDR3 DNA is TGTGCCAGCAGCTCAACAGGGTTTCGCGAGCAGTACTTC.

V gene TRBV5-1 combines with J gene TRBJ2-3, with 11 positions matching TRBD2. The CDR3 spans 16 residues. V was pared by 4 bases and J by 0 bases, with 4 bases of the junction left unmatched. Germline V gene sequence: CDR1 SGHRS, CDR2 YFSETQ. CDR3 DNA sequence: TGCGCCAGCAGCACGACTAGCGGGATTAGCACAGATACGCAGTATTTT. Encoded protein: CASSTTSGISTDTQYF.

The chain combines TRBV23-1 with TRBJ2-3, with 9 nucleotides matching TRBD1. TRBV23-1 is filed as an ORF, its function uncertain. The V and J ends lost 11 bases and 4 bases, in that order; junction bases with no gene match: 7. The CDR3 length is 13 residues. DNA for the CDR3: TGCGCCGGTACCCGGACAGGGGCAGATACGCAGTATTTT. Its protein product is CAGTRTGADTQYF.

The chain joins TRBV4-1 to TRBJ1-1; D gene uncertain. The V gene's germline CDR1 is MGHRA and CDR2 YSYEKL. Trimming removed 1 base from V and 8 bases from J, with 14 bases in between. This CDR3 is built from 14 residues. CDR3 amino acids: CASSQALLQIEAFF. For the CDR3, the DNA is TGCGCCAGCAGCCAAGCCCTCCTACAAATCGAAGCTTTCTTT.

The chain employs TRBV7-8 and TRBJ1-5, with 7 bases matching TRBD1. Unmatched junction bases numbered 8, after V lost 4 bases and J lost 5 bases. Germline CDR1 is SGHVS and CDR2 is FQNEAQ. CDR3 length equals 15 residues. The CDR3 nucleotides read TGTGCCAGCAGCTGGCGGGACAGAACCTATCAGCCCCAGCATTTT. Translation gives CASSWRDRTYQPQHF. The variable domain in full, completed from reference TRBV7-8 and TRBJ1-5, reads GAGVSQSPRYKVAKRGQDVALRCDPISGHVSLFWYQQALGQGPEFLTYFQNEAQLDKSGLPSDRFFAERPEGSVSTLKIQRTQQEDSAVYLCASSWRDRTYQPQHFGDGTRLSIL.

The J gene is TRBJ2-5, the V gene TRBV5-1; TRBD2 might be the D (6 bases). Deletions cut 4 bases from V and 3 bases from J, with 13 bases between. The CDR3 extends over 14 amino acids. CDR1 is SGHRS and CDR2 is YFSETQ in the germline V gene. CDR3 amino acids: CASSQEGGKETQYF. CDR3 in DNA: TGCGCCAGCAGCCAGGAGGGTGGAAAAGAGACCCAGTACTTC.

This chain links TRBV9 with TRBJ2-5; D call uncertain. Per germline, CDR1 SGDLS and CDR2 YYNGEE. This CDR3 region has 16 residues. V was trimmed by 0 bases and J by 5 bases, leaving 17 bases between them. CDR3 protein: CASSVGFGAGSETQYF. CDR3 DNA sequence: TGTGCCAGCAGCGTAGGATTTGGCGCCGGATCGGAGACCCAGTACTTC.

The gene calls are TRBV6-1 and TRBJ2-7, with 11 positions matching TRBD2. The ends lost 4 bases at V and 7 bases at J; junction bases unmatched: 6. The CDR3 extends over 14 amino acids. Looked up from germline, CDR1 is MNHNS and CDR2 is SASEGT. CDR3 DNA sequence: TGTGCCAGCAGTGCAACTAGCGGGAGTAGGGAGCAGTACTTC. Protein sequence: CASSATSGSREQYF.

V and J are TRBV5-4 and TRBJ2-7; the D gene is possibly TRBD1 (6 bases). The germline V and J ends were trimmed by 2 bases and 6 bases, with 12 bases remaining between them. This CDR3 has 13 amino acids. Germline V gene sequence: CDR1 SGHNT, CDR2 YYREEE (reference sequence). The CDR3 here is CASSLSGGREQYF. The CDR3 DNA reads TGTGCCAGCAGCTTATCTGGGGGCCGCGAGCAGTACTTC.

This chain links TRBV6-1 with TRBJ1-2; D is possibly TRBD1 (5 bases). Trimming pared 3 bases from V and 8 bases from J, leaving 10 bases between. The CDR3 loop spans 12 amino acids. CDR1 MNHNS and CDR2 SASEGT come from the germline V gene. The chain's CDR3 is CASSEQGFGYTF. In DNA form, the CDR3 reads TGTGCCAGCAGTGAGCAGGGTTTCGGCTACACCTTC.

The chain employs TRBV21-1 and TRBJ1-1. TRBV21-1 is termed a pseudogene. The CDR3 has 12 amino acids. This CDR3 reads CASARKVPEAFF. Written as DNA, the CDR3 is TGTGCCAGCGCCCGTAAGGTCCCTGAAGCTTTCTTT.

This chain connects TRBV6-6 to TRBJ1-1, with D hard to call. Germline V gives CDR1 MNHNY, CDR2 SVGAGI (reference sequence). The CDR3 consists of 11 residues. Trimming pared 6 bases from V and 0 bases from J, leaving 2 bases between. The DNA of the CDR3 is TGTGCCAGCAGGGTGAACACTGAAGCTTTCTTT. As protein: CASRVNTEAFF.